Below, 8 T cell receptor beta chains from the same sample are listed, as sequenced in a study of T-cell reconstitution after alpha-beta-depleted transplantation in children. For TCRbeta, the library was prepared with unique molecular identifiers. MiXCR was run by TCRdb on the PCR reads, yielding one entry per CDR3 protein. This sample has 55,000 to 90,000 distinct CDR3 sequences, with approximately 5% found just once. The specimen was PBMCs, mostly from graft donor cells, collected 180 days after TCRalphabeta/CD19-depleted stem cell transplant. These receptors came from a boy under three years old who had a stem cell transplant for acute myeloid leukemia, so the T cells may come from the graft donor.

In its sample, this clonotype was seen many times. In DNA, the CDR3 is TGTGCCAGGCAGACTTCTAACTATGGCTACACCTTC. Its protein is CARQTSNYGYTF. This chain joins TRBV2 and TRBJ1-2; D is unresolved. Trimming took off 9 bases at V and 0 bases at J, with 8 bases between the two ends. Germline V lookup: CDR1 SNHLY, CDR2 FYNNEI. CDR3 length equals 12 residues. The entire variable domain, with the rest obtained from reference TRBV2 and TRBJ1-2, is as follows: EPEVTQTPSHQVTQMGQEVILRCVPISNHLYFYWYRQILGQKVEFLVSFYNNEISEKSEIFDDQFSVERPDGSNFTLKIRSTKLEDSAMYFCARQTSNYGYTFGSGTRLTVV.

This clonotype was observed many times. The chain uses TRBV6-5 and TRBJ1-1; 7 bases agree with TRBD1. CDR1 and CDR2 (germline): MNHEY, SVGAGI. CDR3 size: 14 residues. The V segment lost 5 bases and the J segment 1 base; nucleotides outside the gene matches: 4. The chain's CDR3 is CASSHRTGNTEAFF. The DNA for the CDR3 is TGTGCCAGCAGTCACCGGACAGGGAACACTGAAGCTTTCTTT.

This chain joins TRBV19 and TRBJ2-7; D is perhaps TRBD1 (5 bases). From germline, CDR1 is LNHDA and CDR2 SQIVND (reference sequence). There are 15 residues in the CDR3. The germline V and J ends were trimmed by 4 bases and 3 bases, with 16 bases remaining between them. CDR3 protein: CASSTATGMHYEQYF. The CDR3 bases are TGTGCCAGTAGTACGGCCACAGGCATGCACTACGAGCAGTACTTC.

There are many counts of this clonotype. V is TRBV15 and J is TRBJ2-7, with TRBD1 matching over 8 bases. This CDR3 contains 14 residues. Germline V gene data show CDR1 as LNHNV and CDR2 as YYDKDF (reference sequence). After removal of 0 bases from V and 3 bases from J, the junction contained 1 base not matched to a gene. The CDR3 sequence: CATSREGQVYEQYF. The CDR3 region has the DNA TGTGCCACCAGCAGAGAGGGACAGGTCTACGAGCAGTACTTC.

This clonotype was seen at least ten times. This chain joins TRBV11-2 and TRBJ2-7; no clear D gene. Germline lookup yields CDR1 SGHAT and CDR2 FQNNGV. This CDR3 region has 16 residues. V gave up 0 bases and J gave up 0 bases, with 12 bases separating them. CDR3: CASSLDLTVSSYEQYV. In DNA form, the CDR3 reads TGTGCCAGCAGCTTAGATCTAACCGTCAGCTCCTACGAGCAGTACGTC.

This clonotype was recorded at least ten times. The J gene is TRBJ1-6, the V gene TRBV7-8; 8 bases fit TRBD1. V was clipped by 6 bases and J by 7 bases; unmatched bases: 8. There are 15 residues in the CDR3. Germline V gene lookup returns CDR1 SGHVS and CDR2 FQNEAQ. CDR3 sequence (DNA): TGTGCCAGCAGGATCGGACAGGGAGGAAATTCACCCCTCCACTTT. It yields the protein CASRIGQGGNSPLHF.

This clonotype was recorded at least ten times. The chain couples TRBV5-5 to TRBJ2-1; 8 nucleotides agree with TRBD2. Trimming at V came to 4 bases and at J to 0 bases, leaving 9 bases not matched to a gene. This CDR3 spans 17 amino acids. In germline, CDR1 is SGHKS, CDR2 YYEKEE (reference sequence). The DNA of the CDR3 is TGTGCCAGCAGCCTCCGGACTAGCAGGCCCTCCTACAATGAGCAGTTCTTC. Translation gives CASSLRTSRPSYNEQFF.

This clonotype has at least ten counts. The chain carries TRBV7-9 and TRBJ2-3; a possible D gene is TRBD1 (5 bases). Trimming shortened V by 6 bases and J by 2 bases, and 9 bases separated the two germline ends. The germline V gene has CDR1 SEHNR and CDR2 FQNEAQ (reference sequence). The CDR3 totals 13 residues. The CDR3 nucleotides are TGTGCCAGCAGGCGACAGTCCACAGATACGCAGTATTTT. Its protein is CASRRQSTDTQYF.